This passage covers 20 T cell receptor beta chains from one sample sequenced in a study of response to subunit inactivated influenza vaccine. One entry per CDR3 protein, called by TCRdb with MiXCR from the RT-PCR reads. Of about 540,000 distinct CDR3 sequences listed, around a quarter are singletons. These records were also assigned to another study, of T cells expressing NK-cell markers. Turning to that study: UMIs were included in TCR beta cDNA generated by 5'RACE template switching.

The sample in question was CD4+ T cells sorted from PBMCs, obtained 11 to 12 days after vaccination. The origin of the receptors is a man in his fifties who received an inactivated influenza vaccine.

This rearrangement joins TRBV12-3 or TRBV12-4 to TRBJ2-5; D uncertain. The CDR3 runs to 14 residues. V lost 1 base and J 5 bases, leaving 11 bases between the germline ends. The CDR3 spells CASSLDGSDETQYF. In nucleotides, the CDR3 is TGTGCCAGCAGTTTAGACGGTTCGGATGAGACCCAGTACTTC.

The V call is TRBV3-1, the J call TRBJ1-1; perhaps TRBD1 as D (5 bases). This CDR3 comprises 14 residues. The germline gives CDR1 LGHDT, CDR2 YNNKEL (reference sequence). Trimming left V 4 bases short and J 7 bases short, with 16 bases between. CDR3 amino acids: CASSPDPGRLEAFF. CDR3 bases: TGTGCCAGCAGCCCCGACCCGGGACGGCTTGAAGCTTTCTTT.

The chain links TRBV7-8 to TRBJ1-1, with TRBD1 identical over 8 bases. V lost 3 bases to trimming and J lost 5 bases; unmatched junction nucleotides: 2. CDR3 size: 13 residues. The germline gives CDR1 SGHVS, CDR2 FQNEAQ. The CDR3 DNA sequence: TGTGCCAGCAGCTTGGGACAGGAGACTGAAGCTTTCTTT. Translation: CASSLGQETEAFF.

The J gene is TRBJ2-1, the V gene TRBV7-3; 11 positions match TRBD2. Germline V gene lookup returns CDR1 SGHTA and CDR2 FQGTGA. The V gene end was trimmed by 5 bases and the J gene end by 10 bases; junction bases not matched to a gene: 7. The CDR3 is made up of 14 amino acids. The CDR3: CASSATSGNREQFF. The CDR3 DNA sequence: TGTGCCAGCAGCGCGACTAGCGGGAATCGAGAGCAGTTCTTC.

The V gene is TRBV9, the J gene TRBJ2-1; the match to TRBD1 covers 12 bases. Unmatched junction bases numbered 2, after V lost 1 base and J lost 6 bases. The germline gives CDR1 SGDLS, CDR2 YYNGEE. There are 15 residues in the CDR3. CDR3 in DNA: TGTGCCAGCAGCGTACTGGGACAGGGGGCCAATGAGCAGTTCTTC. It specifies CASSVLGQGANEQFF.

In its sample, this clonotype was seen a few times. The V gene is TRBV7-2, the J gene TRBJ1-5; 7 bases fit TRBD1. Trimming cost V 2 bases and J 6 bases; bases outside gene matches: 7. This CDR3 is built from 15 residues. Per germline, CDR1 SGHTA and CDR2 FQGNSA. The CDR3 DNA reads as TGTGCCAGCAGCTTATTTGTGGACAGGAGTCAGCCCCAGCATTTT. It encodes CASSLFVDRSQPQHF.

V gene TRBV6-5 combines with J gene TRBJ1-2; 7 bases are shared with TRBD1. The CDR3 is 16 residues long. Germline trimming cut 4 bases from V and 4 bases from J; bases unmatched to any gene: 12. Germline CDR1 is MNHEY and CDR2 is SVGAGI. The CDR3 sequence is CASSSPGQVRGYGYTF. The CDR3 DNA follows: TGTGCCAGCAGTTCCCCAGGACAGGTCCGAGGCTATGGCTACACCTTC.

This clonotype was recorded a few times. This sequence joins TRBV6-2 or TRBV6-3 and TRBJ2-3; 10 bases map to TRBD2. CDR1 is MNHEY, CDR2 SVGEGT, per germline. The V gene end was trimmed by 5 bases and the J gene end by 2 bases; junction bases not matched to a gene: 10. The CDR3 runs 17 residues. CDR3 amino acids: CASSKIGLAEFTDTQYF. For the CDR3, the DNA is TGTGCCAGCAGTAAAATAGGACTAGCGGAGTTCACAGATACGCAGTATTTT.

The sample holds many counts of this clonotype. The rearrangement joins TRBV7-9 to TRBJ2-3; D is uncertain. The CDR3 covers 13 residues. Germline lookup yields CDR1 SEHNR and CDR2 FQNEAQ (reference sequence). V lost 3 bases, J lost 4 bases, and 8 bases lay in between. The CDR3 loop is CASSFKGPDTQYF. CDR3 DNA sequence: TGTGCCAGCAGCTTTAAAGGCCCAGATACGCAGTATTTT.

A few counts support this clonotype. V is TRBV6-1 and J is TRBJ1-1, with D possibly TRBD1 on 6 matching bases. Trimming left V 6 bases short and J 4 bases short, with 15 bases between. This CDR3 has 14 amino acids. CDR1 MNHNS and CDR2 SASEGT come from the germline V gene. For the CDR3, the DNA is TGTGCCAGCAGCTCCCCCCGGGGGGCCACTGAAGCTTTCTTT. Protein: CASSSPRGATEAFF.

This clonotype was observed many times. This chain uses TRBV7-8 with TRBJ2-1; no firm D call. CDR1 and CDR2 from the germline V gene are SGHVS and FQNEAQ. V shed 5 bases and J shed 2 bases, with 10 bases lying between them. CDR3 length: 14 residues. CDR3 coding DNA: TGTGCCAGCAGCCCAAAGGTCGCCTACAATGAGCAGTTCTTC. Translated: CASSPKVAYNEQFF.

There are a few counts of this clonotype. The chain couples TRBV4-3 to TRBJ2-3; 7 bases fit TRBD1. Germline CDR1 LGHNA, CDR2 YSLEER. The CDR3 has 14 amino acids. V shed 4 bases, J shed 3 bases, and the junction held 4 bases outside the gene matches. CDR3 nucleotides: TGCGCCAGCAGCCGTTCGACAGGGACAGATACGCAGTATTTT. The encoded protein is CASSRSTGTDTQYF.

The CDR3 DNA is TGCAGCGTTGGACAGGGGCAAGACTATGGCTACACCTTC. This encodes CSVGQGQDYGYTF. This rearrangement joins TRBV29-1 to TRBJ1-2; 8 bases match TRBD1. With 4 bases clipped from V and 3 bases from J, the junction kept 4 bases outside the gene matches. This CDR3 comprises 13 residues. CDR1 and CDR2 from the germline V gene are SQVTM and ANQGSEA.

The J gene is TRBJ1-6, the V gene TRBV7-8, with 11 bases identical to TRBD1. CDR1 and CDR2 from the germline V gene are SGHVS and FQNEAQ. The CDR3 totals 17 residues. V was clipped by 1 base and J by 8 bases; unmatched bases: 7. The CDR3 DNA reads TGTGCCAGCAGCTTAGAACCCTGGACAGGGGGCTATTCACCCCTCCACTTT. Its translation: CASSLEPWTGGYSPLHF.

This chain links TRBV28 with TRBJ1-6; D not certain. Germline CDR1 and CDR2: MDHEN and SYDVKM. Trimming took 4 bases from V and 6 from J, leaving 13 bases between them. This CDR3 spans 15 amino acids. CDR3 in DNA: TGTGCCAGCAGTTCCCCCCAGGCTGGTAATTCACCCCTCCACTTT. It is translated as CASSSPQAGNSPLHF.

The table lists this clonotype with a few counts. The chain combines TRBV3-1 with TRBJ2-3, with a tentative D call TRBD2 (7 bases). Trimming shortened V by 1 base and J by 5 bases, and 10 bases separated the two germline ends. CDR1 and CDR2 (germline): LGHDT, YNNKEL (reference sequence). The CDR3 has 14 amino acids. The CDR3 DNA follows: TGTGCCAGCAGCCAAGCGGGGGGCAAAGATACGCAGTATTTT. Protein product: CASSQAGGKDTQYF.

This clonotype was counted only a few times. J is TRBJ2-7 and V is TRBV5-6, with D hard to call. CDR1 is SGHDT, CDR2 YYEEEE, per germline. The ends were cut back, 4 bases at V and 6 bases at J, with 17 bases in the middle. The CDR3 length is 14 residues. CDR3 DNA: TGTGCCAGCAGCCCCGGACGGCTCTCACGCGAGCAGTACTTC. Its translation is CASSPGRLSREQYF.

The chain combines TRBV12-3 or TRBV12-4 with TRBJ1-1; D is undetermined. The CDR3 extends over 14 amino acids. The ends were cut back, 5 bases at V and 4 bases at J, with 14 bases in the middle. The CDR3 bases are TGTGCCAGCAGTGCCCGACTGGCGGGCACTGAAGCTTTCTTT. Protein product: CASSARLAGTEAFF.

This clonotype was seen more than once but under ten times. The DNA for the CDR3 is TGCAGCGCTAAGGGACTAGCGGGAGATCTATACGAGCAGTACTTC. Translation: CSAKGLAGDLYEQYF. This chain uses TRBV29-1 with TRBJ2-7, with 14 positions matching TRBD2. The CDR3 contains 15 residues. The V gene end was trimmed by 7 bases and the J gene end by 4 bases; junction bases not matched to a gene: 9. Germline values: CDR1 SQVTM, CDR2 ANQGSEA.

The rearrangement uses TRBV6-1 and TRBJ2-6; D is perhaps TRBD1 or TRBD2 (5 bases each). The V and J ends lost 6 bases and 13 bases respectively, with 16 bases between them. CDR1 is MNHNS and CDR2 is SASEGT in the germline V gene. There are 13 residues in the CDR3. In nucleotides, the CDR3 is TGTGCCAGCAGCCCGGGGACGCCGCTAGTCCTGACTTTC. Protein product: CASSPGTPLVLTF.